These 32 T cell receptor beta chains were all obtained from the same sample, sequenced in a study of post-analysis software for immune sequencing data. cDNA libraries of TCR beta carried unique molecular identifiers. One entry per CDR3 protein results from TCRdb running MiXCR on the PCR reads. The repertoire holds about 770,000 distinct CDR3 sequences, with more than 45% as singletons. No antigens are known for them. Broader study findings: Higher frequency in patients than in controls was seen for 5 or 6 TRBV segments, with TRBV5-6, TRBV5-1 and TRBV20-1 among them.

The sequenced material came from blood. The source is a girl aged 10-17 years with multiple sclerosis.

In this sample, this clonotype turned up once. The chain carries TRBV19 and TRBJ2-7; no reliable D call. The CDR3 runs 14 residues. CDR1 and CDR2 (germline): LNHDA, SQIVND (reference sequence). Trimming removed 3 bases at V and 1 base at J, with 10 bases between. Here the CDR3 reads CASSILGNSYEQYF. The CDR3 coding sequence is TGTGCCAGTAGTATTTTGGGGAATTCCTACGAGCAGTACTTC.

The chain links TRBV14 to TRBJ1-5, with unresolved D. V lost 0 bases to trimming and J lost 5 bases, with 2 bases between them. Germline CDR1 and CDR2: SGHDN and FVKESK. There are 12 residues in the CDR3. The CDR3 is CASSQDHQPQHF. The CDR3 DNA is TGTGCCAGCAGCCAAGATCATCAGCCCCAGCATTTT.

About this clonotype itself: Mismatch with germline at one junction end may stem from a read error. The V and J genes are TRBV20-1 and TRBJ1-2; D remains ambiguous. The length of the CDR3 is 15 residues. Germline CDR1 DFQATT, CDR2 SNEGSKA (reference sequence). The chain's CDR3 is CSASPWAEEGYRYTF. CDR3 bases: TGCAGTGCTTCCCCTTGGGCAGAAGAAGGCTATCGCTACACCTTC.

This clonotype was detected a few times. The chain couples TRBV5-1 to TRBJ1-2; D gene unclear. Between the trimmed V and J ends, which lost 2 bases and 3 bases, there was a span of 14 bases. CDR1 SGHRS and CDR2 YFSETQ come from the germline V gene. CDR3 size: 15 residues. The CDR3 DNA reads TGCGCCAGCAGCTTCGGCAGACAATCGGACTATGGCTACACCTTC. It yields the protein CASSFGRQSDYGYTF. Filled out from reference TRBV5-1 and TRBJ1-2, the complete variable domain reads KAGVTQTPRYLIKTRGQQVTLSCSPISGHRSVSWYQQTPGQGLQFLFEYFSETQRNKGNFPGRFSGRQFSNSRSEMNVSTLELGDSALYLCASSFGRQSDYGYTFGSGTRLTVV.

This chain uses TRBV7-2 with TRBJ2-1; 11 nucleotides align to TRBD2. Germline V CDR1 and CDR2: SGHTA, FQGNSA. V dropped 2 bases and J dropped 5; count of bases not matched to a gene: 5. The CDR3 extends over 16 amino acids. The CDR3 sequence is CASSLMTSGTNNEQFF. CDR3 coding DNA: TGTGCCAGCAGCTTAATGACTAGCGGGACCAACAATGAGCAGTTCTTC. Full variable domain (outside the CDR3, taken from reference TRBV7-2 and TRBJ2-1): GAGVSQSPSNKVTEKGKDVELRCDPISGHTALYWYRQSLGQGLEFLIYFQGNSAPDKSGLPSDRFSAERTGGSVSTLTIQRTQQEDSAVYLCASSLMTSGTNNEQFFGPGTRLTVL.

This chain connects TRBV20-1 to TRBJ2-3; weak D call: TRBD2 (6 bases). CDR3 length: 15 amino acids. Trimming stripped 2 bases from V and 6 bases from J, with 18 bases between. From germline, CDR1 is DFQATT and CDR2 SNEGSKA (reference sequence). CDR3 protein: CSARPRWGLGDTQYF. Written as DNA, the CDR3 is TGCAGTGCTAGACCCCGTTGGGGACTGGGGGATACGCAGTATTTT.

This clonotype was detected a few times. A read error may explain this, as a much larger clone is one base away. V and J are TRBV10-3 and TRBJ2-4; TRBD2 matches at 8 bases. The J call may be faulty, since TRBJ2-7 better matches the DNA end. There are 15 residues in the CDR3. Germline assignment: CDR1 ENHRY and CDR2 SYGVKD. CDR3 in amino acids: CVAQASGRITYEQYF. As DNA, the CDR3 is TGTGTCGCCCAAGCTAGCGGGCGGATAACCTACGAGCAGTACTTC.

This clonotype appeared a few times. The J gene is TRBJ1-2, the V gene TRBV12-3 or TRBV12-4; no definite D call. V shed 9 bases and J shed 4 bases, with 12 bases lying between them. The CDR3 length is 12 residues. The CDR3: CASSWASYGYTF. The CDR3 DNA follows: TGTGCCAGTTCGTGGGCCTCCTATGGCTACACCTTC.

This clonotype showed up just a few times. The rearrangement joins TRBV29-1 to TRBJ2-4, with 9 bases lining up with TRBD1. This CDR3 contains 13 residues. Germline lookup yields CDR1 SQVTM and CDR2 ANQGSEA. After removal of 3 bases from V and 9 bases from J, the junction contained 6 bases not matched to a gene. CDR3 residues: CSVEGDREGIQYF. CDR3 bases: TGCAGCGTTGAGGGGGACAGGGAAGGCATTCAGTACTTC.

This clonotype was seen a few times. This chain joins TRBV4-3 and TRBJ2-3; D remains ambiguous. With 5 bases removed from V and 5 bases from J, the gap between germline ends came to 8 bases. Germline V gives CDR1 LGHNA, CDR2 YSLEER. This CDR3 has 12 amino acids. CDR3 loop: CASSARGDTQYF. CDR3 in DNA: TGCGCCAGCAGCGCTCGTGGAGATACGCAGTATTTT.

This rearrangement joins TRBV6-2 or TRBV6-3 to TRBJ2-1; 8 nucleotides agree with TRBD2. The CDR3 consists of 16 residues. CDR1 MNHEY and CDR2 SVGEGT come from the germline V gene. Trimming at V came to 0 bases and at J to 2 bases, leaving 3 bases not matched to a gene. The CDR3 is CASSYSIAGPYNEQFF. The CDR3 DNA reads as TGTGCCAGCAGTTACTCCATAGCGGGACCCTACAATGAGCAGTTCTTC.

This clonotype has only one observation. The rearrangement joins TRBV25-1 to TRBJ2-1; possible D gene TRBD2, 6 bases. Trimming removed 0 bases from V and 4 bases from J, with 19 bases in between. The CDR3 extends over 18 amino acids. Germline values: CDR1 MGHDK, CDR2 SYGVNS. CDR3 sequence (DNA): TGTGCCAGCAGTGAATATTTTCCCGGGCCTAGCGATTACAATGAGCAGTTCTTC. Its protein is CASSEYFPGPSDYNEQFF.

The DNA for the CDR3 is TGTGCCATCAGTGATGACAGGGTAACTTCCTACGAGCAGTACTTC. The encoded protein is CAISDDRVTSYEQYF. This sequence joins TRBV10-3 and TRBJ2-7, with 7 bases identical to TRBD1. The ends lost 3 bases at V and 1 base at J; junction bases unmatched: 6. From germline, CDR1 is ENHRY and CDR2 SYGVKD. The CDR3 sequence is 15 residues long.

The chain employs TRBV7-9 and TRBJ2-7, with no clear D. V lost 3 bases and J 6 bases, leaving 6 bases between the germline ends. Germline-derived CDR1 and CDR2 are SEHNR and FQNEAQ (reference sequence). This CDR3 spans 11 amino acids. Written as DNA, the CDR3 is TGTGCCAGCAGCTTTACATCCGAGCAGTACTTC. It translates to CASSFTSEQYF. Supplemented by reference TRBV7-9 and TRBJ2-7, the full variable domain reads DTGVSQNPRHKITKRGQNVTFRCDPISEHNRLYWYRQTLGQGPEFLTYFQNEAQLEKSRLLSDRFSAERPKGSFSTLEIQRTEQGDSAMYLCASSFTSEQYFGPGTRLTVT.

The genes are TRBV9 and TRBJ2-1; D not resolved. Trimming shortened V by 3 bases and J by 3 bases, and 16 bases separated the two germline ends. CDR3 length: 16 amino acids. Germline V gives CDR1 SGDLS, CDR2 YYNGEE. The CDR3 DNA reads as TGTGCCAGCAGCGGCCCCGCGAGCGCCTACTACAATGAGCAGTTCTTC. It translates to CASSGPASAYYNEQFF.

The chain employs TRBV24-1 and TRBJ2-3; 8 bases map to TRBD2. V lost 5 bases, J lost 0 bases, and 3 bases stayed unmatched. The CDR3 loop spans 15 amino acids. The germline V gene has CDR1 KGHDR and CDR2 SFDVKD. This CDR3 reads CATSGASGSTDTQYF. In DNA form, the CDR3 reads TGTGCCACCAGTGGTGCTAGCGGGAGCACAGATACGCAGTATTTT.

The chain employs TRBV3-1 and TRBJ1-2, with D possibly matching TRBD1 (5 bases). Trimming cost V 1 base and J 4 bases, with 13 bases left between them. This CDR3 contains 15 residues. The germline gives CDR1 LGHDT, CDR2 YNNKEL (reference sequence). The CDR3 DNA reads TGTGCCAGCAGCCAAGTTGCCGGGGGATTCTATGGCTACACCTTC. Amino acids: CASSQVAGGFYGYTF.

This clonotype occurred a few times. The chain is built from TRBV27 and TRBJ2-3; D uncertain. The V end was cut by 4 bases, the J end by 3 bases, with 14 bases between. The germline V gene has CDR1 MNHEY and CDR2 SMNVEV (reference sequence). The CDR3 runs 15 residues. The CDR3 spells CASSSTSTPTDTQYF. CDR3 coding DNA: TGTGCCAGCAGTTCGACCTCTACCCCGACAGATACGCAGTATTTT.

The gene calls are TRBV20-1 and TRBJ1-5; the match to TRBD1 covers 7 bases. The trim removed 1 base at V and 7 bases at J, leaving 4 bases unmatched. There are 13 residues in the CDR3. Germline CDR1 DFQATT, CDR2 SNEGSKA (reference sequence). CDR3 nucleotides: TGCAGTGCTAGAGTTGACAGGGACCAGCCCCAGCATTTT. It specifies CSARVDRDQPQHF.

This sequence joins TRBV6-2 or TRBV6-3 and TRBJ1-2; 7 nucleotides align to TRBD1. The CDR3 is made up of 14 amino acids. Germline V lookup: CDR1 MNHEY, CDR2 SVGEGT. Unmatched junction bases numbered 7, after V lost 5 bases and J lost 4 bases. CDR3 residues: CASSRTGQSYGYTF. The CDR3 DNA reads TGTGCCAGCAGTCGAACGGGACAGTCCTATGGCTACACCTTC.

The chain joins TRBV13 to TRBJ2-5, with D possibly matching TRBD2 (5 bases). The CDR3 totals 14 residues. V lost 0 bases to trimming and J lost 11 bases, with 16 bases between them. In germline, CDR1 is PRHDT, CDR2 FYEKMQ (reference sequence). This chain's CDR3 is CASSLGGSSSEQYF. CDR3 in DNA: TGTGCCAGCAGCTTAGGAGGTTCTAGCTCGGAGCAGTACTTC.

A single count supports this clonotype. The V and J genes are TRBV5-1 and TRBJ2-3; 9 bases agree with TRBD2. Germline CDR1 SGHRS, CDR2 YFSETQ. V was pared by 4 bases and J by 2 bases, with 8 bases of the junction left unmatched. The CDR3 spans 16 residues. CDR3 amino acids: CASSHGLARNTDTQYF. CDR3 bases: TGCGCCAGCAGCCACGGACTAGCGAGAAACACAGATACGCAGTATTTT.

This rearrangement joins TRBV29-1 to TRBJ2-1; TRBD2 matches at 10 bases. The CDR3 is 17 amino acids. Germline assignment: CDR1 SQVTM and CDR2 ANQGSEA. V lost 5 bases to trimming and J lost 4 bases; unmatched junction nucleotides: 14. CDR3 protein: CSVPRTSGHSIYNEQFF. CDR3 nucleotides: TGCAGCGTTCCGCGGACTAGCGGACACTCAATTTACAATGAGCAGTTCTTC.

This clonotype was counted a few times. V gene TRBV12-3 or TRBV12-4 combines with J gene TRBJ2-7; D is uncertain. The CDR3 runs to 15 residues. Trimming took off 3 bases at V and 1 base at J, with 13 bases between the two ends. CDR3 in amino acids: CASSFRKDVSYEQYF. The CDR3 DNA reads TGTGCCAGCAGTTTTCGGAAAGACGTATCCTACGAGCAGTACTTC.

V and J are TRBV7-6 and TRBJ2-7; a weak D match, TRBD1 (7 bases). Deletions cut 5 bases from V and 2 bases from J, with 13 bases between. Germline V gene lookup returns CDR1 SGHVS and CDR2 FNYEAQ. This CDR3 has 14 amino acids. The CDR3 loop reads CASSPTGEAYEQYF. CDR3 nucleotide sequence: TGTGCCAGCAGCCCTACAGGGGAGGCCTACGAGCAGTACTTC.

The genes are TRBV20-1 and TRBJ2-1; tentatively, D is TRBD2 (6 bases). The CDR3 extends over 11 amino acids. The germline CDR1 and CDR2 sequences are DFQATT and SNEGSKA (reference sequence). V was trimmed by 6 bases and J by 5 bases, leaving 8 bases between them. The CDR3 sequence: CSAGRHNEQFF. DNA for the CDR3: TGCAGTGCAGGGAGGCACAATGAGCAGTTCTTC.

This clonotype has only a few counts. The V and J genes are TRBV7-9 and TRBJ2-1, with no clear D. Germline loops: CDR1 SEHNR, CDR2 FQNEAQ (reference sequence). V dropped 0 bases and J dropped 13 bases, with 10 bases sitting between them. CDR3 length equals 12 residues. CDR3 sequence reads: CASSLARYPQFF. The CDR3 DNA is TGTGCCAGCAGCTTAGCCCGGTATCCCCAGTTCTTC.

This clonotype has only one observation. The germline gene is not matched at one end of the junction; a read error may be the cause. CDR3 nucleotide sequence: TGTGCCAGCAGCCTGGATCCCCTAGCGGGCGAGCAGTTCTTT. Residues: CASSLDPLAGEQFF. The chain joins TRBV7-3 to TRBJ2-1; 8 bases match TRBD2. CDR1 is SGHTA and CDR2 is FQGTGA in the germline V gene. This CDR3 region has 14 residues.

V usage is TRBV28 and J usage is TRBJ2-1, with 8 bases fitting TRBD1. This CDR3 is 16 amino acids long. Germline CDR1 and CDR2: MDHEN and SYDVKM. V shed 6 bases, J shed 3 bases, and the junction held 10 bases outside the gene matches. The CDR3 loop reads CASSLPGQAIYNEQFF. DNA for the CDR3: TGTGCCAGCAGCCTCCCGGGACAGGCAATCTACAATGAGCAGTTCTTC.

This clonotype has only a few counts. The CDR3: CASSFSTMGMNTEAFF. CDR3 sequence (DNA): TGCGCCAGCAGCTTCTCGACAATGGGCATGAACACTGAAGCTTTCTTT. The chain is built from TRBV5-1 and TRBJ1-1; D unresolved. The CDR3 extends over 16 amino acids. The V end lost 2 bases, the J end lost 0 bases, and 14 bases lay between the germline ends. Germline CDR1 is SGHRS and CDR2 is YFSETQ.

The chain carries TRBV4-1 and TRBJ1-2; possibly TRBD1 for D (5 bases). Germline CDR1 is MGHRA and CDR2 is YSYEKL. With 4 bases removed from V and 2 bases from J, the gap between germline ends came to 17 bases. The CDR3 covers 16 residues. The CDR3: CASSPDFRTRNYGYTF. CDR3 in DNA: TGCGCCAGCAGCCCCGACTTCAGGACAAGGAACTATGGCTACACCTTC.

The chain recombines TRBV28 with TRBJ2-7; D is uncertain. The J call may not be correct, given that the DNA end is closer to TRBJ2-5. This CDR3 contains 13 residues. Germline V lookup: CDR1 MDHEN, CDR2 SYDVKM. The CDR3 coding sequence is TGTGCCAGCACCACCCCGCCCGGGGAGACCCAGTACTTC. Amino acids: CASTTPPGETQYF.